This entry describes one TCR beta chain. This sample stems from a study of blood T cell repertoires in COVID-19. About the study: Collection of acute and convalescent COVID-19 samples took place in the United States, Italy and Spain.

This CDR3 is 12 amino acids long. V trimming: 8 bases; J trimming: 6 bases; junction bases outside the gene matches: 7. Per germline, CDR1 KGHSH and CDR2 LQKENI. How the authors handled the data: From reference gene primer amplification, estimates of nucleated cell counts were derived. Repertoires were generated with immunoSEQ multiplex PCR, while TCRdb's copy carries only in-frame clones and drops some. V, J and clone size are those of that table, while D and trimming were read from the DNA. Of about 260,000 clones listed, approximately 89% were seen once; the top ten hold around 9.5%. The origin of this receptor is a man aged 35-49 years who had recovered from COVID-19. This chain links TRBV18 with TRBJ2-7; TRBD1 matches 7 bases. Sequences were obtained from peripheral blood. The CDR3 sequence: CASLKQGSEQYF. CDR3 DNA sequence: TGTGCCAGCCTTAAACAGGGGAGCGAGCAGTACTTC.